The sequence of this T cell receptor beta chain was determined in a study of blood T cells in healthy people across ages (dated by TCRdb to between 2014 and 2016). About the investigation overall: In model experiments, template switching captured about one uniquely barcoded TCR beta cDNA molecule for every two T cells. Age-related changes in TCR beta repertoire diversity were measured in the study by deep sequencing normalized with unique cDNA molecular identifiers. Donors were grouped into four age groups: young (average approximately 15 years), middle-aged (39), aged (around 66) and long-lived (about 90). To avoid experimental bias, donors of different ages were spread randomly across the sequencing lanes. For two donors (one aged 18 to 30 and one aged 80 or older), the study analyzed two additional independent replicas of 1 million unique cDNA reads from the same blood draw. The paper as a whole reports these results and caveats: Estimates of total diversity from one million sequenced T cells were regarded as lower bounds and underestimates. Donor CMV infection status was unknown, potentially confounding age-related changes in expanded clonotypes. As age increased, observed TCR beta diversity per million T cells dropped in a roughly linear way, and a significant reduction was already evident by age around 41. Compared with the aged group, more naive CD4+ T cells, fewer expanded clones and increased TCR diversity were shown by the long-lived group, suggesting age selection. There was a strong correlation between observed TCR beta diversity and the percentage of naive T cells measured by flow cytometry. Conclusive comparison of naive and antigen-experienced compartments was prevented by the profiling of bulk unsorted PBMCs.

Library method: 5' RACE. Sequenced using an Illumina HiSeq 2500. A second roughly 6 to 12 cycle PCR used a sample-barcoded 5' primer and a J-beta primer mix. Each TCR beta cDNA molecule received a unique molecular identifier from a template-switch 5' adaptor carrying 12 random nucleotides. Each sample yielded at least 3 million CDR3-containing paired-end reads. The Mint cDNA synthesis kit, primed by a TRBC-specific oligonucleotide, was used to synthesize first-strand cDNA from all RNA. Following uracil-DNA glycosylase treatment, all cDNA underwent a first 18-cycle PCR with the universal primers M1SS and BC2_uni_R. As for the original processing: Normalization of each sample was performed by random selection of 1 million high-quality reads, each carrying a distinct molecular identifier. Reads with shared molecular identifiers were discarded instead of being binned into consensus sequences. MiTCR, run with a Q25 quality threshold and the strictest error-elimination algorithm, handled CDR3 identification, clonotype clustering and error correction. A nonparametric unseen species model with Euler transformation was used to estimate lower-bound total TCR beta diversity. In TCRdb, the public reads were trimmed at Q25 with fastp and aligned with MiXCR, with productive beta chains retained. Entries are consolidated by CDR3 protein sequence, retaining the most common genes and DNA. Here the V and J calls rest on TCRdb's processing, not on the authors' analysis. This sample comprises 800,000 to 950,000 distinct CDR3 sequences, about 48% of them detected only once. The biggest ten clones account for over 10% of the sample.

A few counts support this clonotype. Its antigen is currently not known. The input lacks base qualities; no much larger clone sits a single base away. The 35 to 40 donors, aged roughly 6 to 100 years, were systemically healthy Caucasian individuals from Russia. Each donor gave about 10 milliliters of peripheral blood, drawn into EDTA-treated Vacutainer tubes. PBMCs were isolated by Ficoll-Paque density-gradient centrifugation, with at least 7 million obtained per sample. Total RNA was extracted from PBMCs with Trizol reagent, with at least 6 micrograms obtained per sample. For every donor, an aliquot of PBMCs went through flow cytometry to measure the percentages of naive CD45RAhigh/CD27high T cells. Trimming removed 4 bases from V and 3 bases from J, leaving 16 bases between the germline ends. The CDR3 has 16 amino acids, counting the end cysteine and phenylalanine. The kept DNA is CDR3 alone, 48 bases in frame from the first base. CDR1 and CDR2, looked up from the germline V gene, are LGHNA and YNFKEQ.

The specimen was blood. The TCR sequence derives from a man aged 25-40 years in good health. This chain joins TRBV4-2 to TRBJ2-4; possibly the D gene is TRBD2, per 5 matching bases. The CDR3 region has the sequence CASSPVVRADKNIQYF. The DNA reads TGTGCCAGCAGCCCTGTGGTGAGGGCTGACAAAAACATTCAGTACTTC.